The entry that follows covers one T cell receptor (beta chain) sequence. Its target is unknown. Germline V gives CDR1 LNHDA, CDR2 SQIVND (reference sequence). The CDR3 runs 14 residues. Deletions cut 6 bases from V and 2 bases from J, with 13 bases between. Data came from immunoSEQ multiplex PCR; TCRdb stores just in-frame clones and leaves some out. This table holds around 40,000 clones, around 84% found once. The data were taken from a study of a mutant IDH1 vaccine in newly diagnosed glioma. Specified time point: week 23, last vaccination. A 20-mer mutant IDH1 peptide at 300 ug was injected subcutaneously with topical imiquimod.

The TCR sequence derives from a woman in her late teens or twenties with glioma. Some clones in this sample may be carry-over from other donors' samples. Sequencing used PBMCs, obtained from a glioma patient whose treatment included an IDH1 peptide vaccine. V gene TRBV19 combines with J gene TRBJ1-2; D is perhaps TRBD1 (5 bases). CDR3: CASRPLGTNYGYTF. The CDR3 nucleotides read TGTGCCAGTAGGCCTCTCGGGACCAACTATGGCTACACCTTC.